This T cell receptor (beta chain) emerged from a study of T cell changes during pregnancy in multiple sclerosis. Repertoires were generated with immunoSEQ multiplex PCR, while TCRdb's copy carries only in-frame clones and drops some. Among about 39,000 clones listed, roughly 93% were seen once. The germline V and J ends were trimmed by 2 bases and 7 bases, with 14 bases remaining between them. This CDR3 has 14 amino acids. From germline, CDR1 is ENHRY and CDR2 SYGVKD. The chain combines TRBV10-3 with TRBJ1-2; D is perhaps TRBD1 (5 bases). This material consisted of CD4+ T cells from peripheral blood mononuclear cells, taken after pregnancy. The clonotype comes from a female donor with multiple sclerosis, enrolled in a pregnancy study. CDR3 sequence: CAISEHSGGGGYTF. CDR3 in DNA: TGTGCCATCAGTGAGCATTCGGGGGGTGGTGGCTACACCTTC.